The T cell receptor (beta chain) under discussion was sequenced for a study of blood T cell repertoires in COVID-19. The protocol was immunoSEQ multiplex PCR, while the TCRdb copy is restricted to in-frame clones and leaves out a portion. The table shows a few hundred thousand clones, with roughly 86% occurring only once. Material for sequencing was peripheral blood. This TCR derives from a human donor with acute or convalescent COVID-19. The donor label of this sample is uncertain.

The CDR3 is CASSSRTGGGEAFF. The CDR3 coding sequence is TGTGCCAGCAGCTCCCGGACAGGGGGTGGTGAAGCTTTCTTT. The rearrangement links TRBV9 to TRBJ1-1; 10 nucleotides agree with TRBD1. V shed 4 bases, J shed 7 bases, and the junction held 7 bases outside the gene matches. CDR3 length equals 14 residues. Germline CDR1 and CDR2: SGDLS and YYNGEE.